Presented here are 9 T cell receptor beta chains from one specimen sequenced in a study of early T cells in non-severe SARS-CoV-2 infection. One entry per CDR3 protein results from TCRdb running MiXCR on the 5' RACE reads. The sample contains tens of thousands of distinct CDR3 sequences, over 10% of which appear only once. The sequences come from whole blood, collected at baseline. The receptors were sampled from an adult who was a healthcare worker with PCR-confirmed SARS-CoV-2 infection or an uninfected control (not recorded which).

The sample holds a few counts of this clonotype. The chain has TRBV7-9 and TRBJ2-1; D may be TRBD2 (6 bases). The CDR3 covers 15 residues. Between the trimmed V and J ends, which lost 3 bases and 5 bases, there was a span of 14 bases. Germline lookup yields CDR1 SEHNR and CDR2 FQNEAQ (reference sequence). The CDR3 nucleotides are TGTGCCAGCAGCTTTCTAGCGCCATATAACAATGAGCAGTTCTTC. Translating gives CASSFLAPYNNEQFF.

This clonotype was counted a few times. This sequence joins TRBV10-3 and TRBJ2-7, with D possibly matching TRBD2 (6 bases). The germline CDR1 and CDR2 sequences are ENHRY and SYGVKD. The CDR3 runs to 13 residues. The V end lost 3 bases, the J end lost 7 bases, and 13 bases lay between the germline ends. The CDR3, as DNA: TGTGCCATCAGTGACGGGGGAAACAATGAGCAGTACTTC. Translating gives CAISDGGNNEQYF.

Regarding this clonotype: At one boundary the junction diverges from the germline segment, which might be a read error. The chain has TRBV20-1 and TRBJ2-5, with D perhaps TRBD2 (6 bases). Germline lookup yields CDR1 DFQATT and CDR2 SNEGSKA (reference sequence). The CDR3 consists of 10 residues. CDR3 bases: TGCAGTGCTAGAGGGAACGGAGGGGCCTTC. Its translation is CSARGNGGAF.

This clonotype was seen more than once but under ten times. The V and J genes are TRBV20-1 and TRBJ2-7; D is possibly TRBD2 (7 bases). The V end lost 5 bases, the J end lost 7 bases, and 18 bases lay between the germline ends. Germline CDR1 reads DFQATT; CDR2 reads SNEGSKA (reference sequence). The CDR3 contains 13 residues. CDR3 region: CSASEGGLGEQYF. The CDR3 DNA is TGCAGTGCTTCCGAGGGGGGGCTCGGTGAGCAGTACTTC.

This clonotype came up many times. In DNA form, the CDR3 reads TGTGCCAGCAGCTTAGCTGATAGACCGTTAGGAAACCGGGACAGACCCTACGAGCAGTACTTC. It is translated as CASSLADRPLGNRDRPYEQYF. The V gene is TRBV7-9, the J gene TRBJ2-7; 7 nucleotides agree with TRBD1. The V gene end was trimmed by 0 bases and the J gene end by 2 bases; junction bases not matched to a gene: 22. The CDR3 sequence is 21 residues long. Germline CDR1 reads SEHNR; CDR2 reads FQNEAQ (reference sequence).

In this sample, this clonotype turned up a few times. The chain is built from TRBV7-9 and TRBJ2-5, with D possibly TRBD2 on 6 matching bases. CDR3 length equals 14 residues. In germline, CDR1 is SEHNR, CDR2 FQNEAQ (reference sequence). Deletions cut 2 bases from V and 3 bases from J, with 10 bases between. CDR3 sequence (DNA): TGTGCCAGCAGCTTACTCGGAGGGGAAGAGACCCAGTACTTC. Translating gives CASSLLGGEETQYF.

The chain carries TRBV6-6 and TRBJ1-2; a possible D gene is TRBD1 (5 bases). Trimming removed 2 bases at V and 6 bases at J, with 10 bases between. This CDR3 has 13 residues. Germline CDR1 and CDR2: MNHNY and SVGAGI (reference sequence). The CDR3 protein is CASSYRQGDGYTF. The CDR3 region has the DNA TGTGCCAGCAGTTACCGCCAGGGAGATGGCTACACCTTC.

This chain links TRBV6-1 with TRBJ2-7; maybe TRBD2 (6 bases). Germline CDR1 MNHNS, CDR2 SASEGT. Between the trimmed V and J ends, which lost 5 bases and 5 bases, there was a span of 13 bases. The CDR3 spans 13 residues. The CDR3 coding sequence is TGTGCCAGCAGTAAGCGGGTTATCGACGAGCAGTACTTC. This encodes CASSKRVIDEQYF.

This clonotype was detected ten times or more. This chain connects TRBV7-9 to TRBJ2-2; the D gene is possibly TRBD2 (5 bases). CDR3 length equals 14 residues. Deletions cut 7 bases from V and 6 bases from J, with 15 bases between. Germline V lookup: CDR1 SEHNR, CDR2 FQNEAQ (reference sequence). The CDR3 DNA sequence: TGTGCCAGCAACGAGGGAAAATTCGCCGGGGAGCTGTTTTTT. Translated: CASNEGKFAGELFF. The full variable domain, in which reference TRBV7-9 and TRBJ2-2 provide the parts outside the CDR3, is DTGVSQNPRHKITKRGQNVTFRCDPISEHNRLYWYRQTLGQGPEFLTYFQNEAQLEKSRLLSDRFSAERPKGSFSTLEIQRTEQGDSAMYLCASNEGKFAGELFFGEGSRLTVL.